The 15 T cell receptor beta chains given below trace back to one sample, sequenced in a study of OX40 agonist ivuxolimab in advanced cancers. The method was the immunoSEQ multiplex PCR assay. TCRdb limited this immuneACCESS table to in-frame rearrangements with V and J called. A share of clones is missing; checked studies link under half to unresolved V genes, and the rest is unexplained. In this sample the table shows about 83,000 clones, around 80% of which occur a single time. Approximately 1.7% of the sample is taken by the ten largest. Material: CD4+ or CD8+ T cells sorted from blood, obtained in a trial of the OX40 agonist ivuxolimab. These receptors came from an adult with an advanced solid tumor such as melanoma, head and neck, liver or kidney cancer.

The rearrangement uses TRBV11-1 and TRBJ2-3; 10 bases are shared with TRBD1. Germline CDR1 SGHAT, CDR2 FQDESV (reference sequence). The V segment lost 4 bases and the J segment 5 bases; nucleotides outside the gene matches: 6. This CDR3 contains 15 residues. CDR3 in amino acids: CASSSRTGGIDTQYF. CDR3 DNA: TGTGCCAGCAGCTCGCGGACAGGGGGAATAGATACGCAGTATTTT.

V and J are TRBV7-8 and TRBJ2-6; 8 nucleotides line up with TRBD1. The CDR3 totals 18 residues. The germline V gene has CDR1 SGHVS and CDR2 FQNEAQ. V lost 1 base and J lost 1; bases outside the gene matches: 6. The CDR3: CASSLERNRGSGANVLTF. CDR3 DNA: TGTGCCAGCAGCTTAGAGCGGAACAGGGGGTCTGGGGCCAACGTCCTGACTTTC.

This clone was observed once. The J gene is TRBJ2-6, the V gene TRBV6-1; no definite D call. Germline values: CDR1 MNHNS, CDR2 SASEGT. This CDR3 is built from 15 residues. The V end lost 3 bases, the J end lost 2 bases, and 8 bases lay between the germline ends. For the CDR3, the DNA is TGTGCCAGCAGTGACGCTGTGACTGGGGCCAACGTCCTGACTTTC. Protein product: CASSDAVTGANVLTF.

Note on this clone: Other DNA sequences in this sample translate to the same CDR3. The CDR3 region has the DNA TGTGCCAGCTCACCAAGACAGGGGGCCAACACTGAAGCTTTCTTT. Protein product: CASSPRQGANTEAFF. This chain links TRBV18 with TRBJ1-1, with TRBD1 identical over 10 bases. The CDR3 consists of 15 residues. V shed 2 bases and J 2 bases; nucleotides not matched to a gene: 2. In germline, CDR1 is KGHSH, CDR2 LQKENI.

The chain recombines TRBV19 with TRBJ1-5; D is uncertain. Trimming removed 6 bases from V and 0 bases from J, with 15 bases in between. The CDR3 is 16 residues long. In germline, CDR1 is LNHDA, CDR2 SQIVND (reference sequence). The CDR3 DNA sequence: TGTGCCAGTAGAATCCCCTCCGCTTATAGCAATCAGCCCCAGCATTTT. The encoded protein is CASRIPSAYSNQPQHF.

V usage is TRBV6-6 and J usage is TRBJ2-3; D uncertain. V lost 6 bases and J lost 3, with 4 bases in between. CDR3 length: 11 residues. CDR1 and CDR2 (germline): MNHNY, SVGAGI (reference sequence). Written as DNA, the CDR3 is TGTGCCAGCAGCGTTACAGATACGCAGTATTTT. Amino acid sequence: CASSVTDTQYF.

The chain has TRBV30 and TRBJ1-4; 9 bases are a match to TRBD1. Germline V lookup: CDR1 GTSNPN, CDR2 SVGIG (reference sequence). After removal of 1 base from V and 8 bases from J, the junction contained 5 bases not matched to a gene. The CDR3 has 14 residues. CDR3: CAWSAGQGQEKLFF. For the CDR3, the DNA is TGTGCCTGGAGTGCAGGACAGGGGCAGGAAAAACTGTTTTTT.

This rearrangement joins TRBV7-3 to TRBJ2-1, with 8 bases aligning to TRBD1. V gave up 2 bases and J gave up 2 bases; unmatched junction bases: 2. This CDR3 contains 15 residues. CDR1 is SGHTA, CDR2 FQGTGA, per germline. The CDR3 bases are TGTGCCAGCAGCTTAGGCAGGGGGCCCTACAATGAGCAGTTCTTC. Its translation: CASSLGRGPYNEQFF. The full variable domain, in which reference TRBV7-3 and TRBJ2-1 provide the parts outside the CDR3, is GAGVSQTPSNKVTEKGKYVELRCDPISGHTALYWYRQSLGQGPEFLIYFQGTGAADDSGLPNDRFFAVRPEGSVSTLKIQRTERGDSAVYLCASSLGRGPYNEQFFGPGTRLTVL.

The J gene is TRBJ1-2, the V gene TRBV7-9, with 7 bases that match TRBD1. This CDR3 is 15 amino acids long. The germline CDR1 and CDR2 sequences are SEHNR and FQNEAQ (reference sequence). J was trimmed by 4 bases and V by 5 bases; bases with no gene match: 10. The DNA of the CDR3 is TGTGCCAGCAGCCCAGGGGGGATAGCTGGCTATGGCTACACCTTC. This codes for CASSPGGIAGYGYTF.

Notes on this clone: The sample contains more than one DNA sequence encoding this CDR3. The V call is TRBV10-3, the J call TRBJ2-3; tentatively, D is TRBD1 (6 bases). Germline CDR1 ENHRY, CDR2 SYGVKD. V was cut by 4 bases and J by 1 base, with 9 bases left in between. The CDR3 contains 14 residues. The CDR3: CAISGTGRTDTQYF. The CDR3 DNA sequence: TGTGCCATCAGTGGAACAGGGCGCACAGATACGCAGTATTTT.

This chain connects TRBV28 to TRBJ2-1; D may be TRBD1 or TRBD2 (5 bases each). Deletions cut 6 bases from V and 10 bases from J, with 22 bases between. Per the germline V gene, CDR1 is MDHEN and CDR2 is SYDVKM. The CDR3 is 15 residues long. The CDR3 sequence: CASRSGTAHKGEQFF. DNA for the CDR3: TGTGCCAGCAGGTCTGGGACGGCTCATAAGGGGGAGCAGTTCTTC.

The rearrangement joins TRBV7-9 to TRBJ2-4; possibly TRBD1 for D (5 bases). CDR1 and CDR2 from the germline V gene are SEHNR and FQNEAQ (reference sequence). Deletions cut 4 bases from V and 0 bases from J, with 16 bases between. This CDR3 comprises 17 residues. This chain's CDR3 is CASSYFRPGLAKNIQYF. The CDR3 nucleotides read TGTGCCAGCAGCTACTTCCGGCCAGGGCTAGCCAAAAACATTCAGTACTTC.

The genes are TRBV5-1 and TRBJ1-2; 8 nucleotides agree with TRBD1. Germline values: CDR1 SGHRS, CDR2 YFSETQ. This CDR3 has 13 residues. The V gene end was trimmed by 0 bases and the J gene end by 7 bases; junction bases not matched to a gene: 2. The CDR3 sequence is CASSLATGGGYTF. The CDR3 DNA is TGCGCCAGCAGCTTGGCCACAGGGGGTGGCTACACCTTC.

This clone came up once. The V call is TRBV6-5, the J call TRBJ1-5; 7 bases line up with TRBD1. CDR3 length: 14 residues. CDR1 MNHEY and CDR2 SVGAGI come from the germline V gene. V gave up 6 bases and J gave up 7 bases; unmatched junction bases: 9. The CDR3 reads CASRLDRDRQPQHF. The CDR3 DNA reads TGTGCCAGCAGACTAGACAGGGACCGACAGCCCCAGCATTTT.

The chain recombines TRBV6-1 with TRBJ1-6; a weak D match, TRBD1 (5 bases). Looked up from germline, CDR1 is MNHNS and CDR2 is SASEGT. The CDR3 length is 16 residues. V gave up 3 bases and J gave up 7 bases, with 16 bases separating them. This CDR3 reads CASSEIDSPRNSPLHF. In nucleotides, the CDR3 is TGTGCCAGCAGTGAGATAGACAGCCCGAGGAATTCACCCCTCCACTTT.